This is a list of T cell receptor beta chains from one sample in a study of identical twins. A single record per CDR3 protein comes from TCRdb applying MiXCR to the 5' RACE reads. The sample carries 200,000 to 300,000 distinct CDR3 sequences, 8% to 11% recorded once. The sample taken for sequencing was memory T cells sorted from blood. Every receptor here comes from a man aged 45-60 years in good health. CDR3s include the opening cysteine and the closing phenylalanine or tryptophan. The order of the fields is D gene, V gene, J gene, clone size, CDR3 protein, CDR3 DNA. A D gene is named only where the DNA matches it firmly. Size values are once, few and many counts, or a class for expanded clones, and some rows have none.

NA,TRBV6-2/TRBV6-3,TRBJ2-4,few,CASSYGLNIQYF,TGTGCCAGCAGTTACGGGTTGAACATTCAGTACTTC
NA,TRBV20-1,TRBJ2-7,few,CSATLLGVNEQYF,TGCAGTGCTACCCTCCTAGGGGTCAACGAGCAGTACTTC
NA,TRBV12-3/TRBV12-4,TRBJ2-5,NA,CASSLASGETQYF,TGTGCCAGCAGTTTAGCATCTGGGGAGACCCAGTACTTC
NA,TRBV10-3,TRBJ2-5,NA,CAISESLGSETQYF,TGTGCCATCAGTGAGTCACTGGGTTCCGAGACCCAGTACTTC
TRBD2,TRBV7-2,TRBJ2-3,many,CASSLFGGGRTDTQYF,TGTGCCAGCAGCTTATTTGGGGGCGGGAGGACAGATACGCAGTATTTT
NA,TRBV10-3,TRBJ2-5,many,CAISAAVGETQYF,TGTGCCATCAGTGCCGCGGTCGGAGAGACCCAGTACTTC
TRBD2,TRBV12-5,TRBJ2-1,NA,CASGLDGTSGKNEQFF,TGTGCTAGTGGTTTGGACGGGACTAGCGGGAAAAATGAGCAGTTCTTC
TRBD1,TRBV7-8,TRBJ2-3,few,CASSFKGANTDTQYF,TGTGCCAGCAGCTTTAAGGGGGCTAACACAGATACGCAGTATTTT
NA,TRBV10-3,TRBJ2-7,many,CAISERTLGVLEQYF,TGTGCCATCAGTGAGAGGACACTGGGGGTTCTCGAGCAGTACTTC
TRBD1,TRBV7-2,TRBJ2-3,few,CASSSTGSFTDTQYF,TGTGCCAGCAGTTCGACAGGGAGTTTCACAGATACGCAGTATTTT
TRBD2,TRBV5-1,TRBJ2-5,few,CASSPRLAGGRQETQYF,TGCGCCAGCAGCCCCCGACTAGCGGGGGGGCGGCAAGAGACCCAGTACTTC
NA,TRBV29-1,TRBJ2-3,many,CSVAGPQNTDTQYF,TGCAGCGTTGCCGGGCCTCAAAACACAGATACGCAGTATTTT
NA,TRBV3-1,TRBJ2-5,many,CASSQEARAYQETQYF,TGTGCCAGCAGCCAAGAGGCCAGGGCTTACCAAGAGACCCAGTACTTC
NA,TRBV28,TRBJ2-1,many,CASSLGQGRQFF,TGTGCCAGCTCCTTAGGGCAGGGAAGGCAGTTCTTC
TRBD1,TRBV27,TRBJ2-3,few,CASRRRGQSTDTQYF,TGTGCCAGCAGACGCAGGGGGCAATCCACAGATACGCAGTATTTT
NA,TRBV7-8,TRBJ1-3,many,CASSSRLDPGNTIYF,TGTGCCAGCAGCTCGCGTCTGGACCCTGGAAACACCATATATTTT
TRBD2,TRBV24-1,TRBJ2-3,many,CATSDAGVGRDTQYF,TGTGCCACCAGTGATGCGGGAGTGGGACGGGATACGCAGTATTTT
TRBD1,TRBV11-2,TRBJ2-7,few,CASSLNVGTVVAYEQYF,TGTGCCAGCAGCTTAAATGTCGGGACAGTTGTTGCCTACGAGCAGTACTTC
TRBD2,TRBV7-9,TRBJ2-5,few,CASSLLTSGDLQTQYF,TGTGCCAGCAGCTTATTGACTAGCGGGGACTTACAGACCCAGTACTTC
TRBD1,TRBV12-3/TRBV12-4,TRBJ1-1,NA,CASSSRDRGWTEAFF,TGTGCCAGCAGCTCCCGGGACAGGGGTTGGACTGAAGCTTTCTTT
TRBD2,TRBV7-6,TRBJ2-7,many,CASSLNSGTSDHSYEQYF,TGTGCCAGCAGCTTAAATTCGGGGACTAGCGACCATTCCTACGAGCAGTACTTC
NA,TRBV15,TRBJ2-6,NA,CATGSSGANVLTF,TGTGCCACCGGGAGTTCTGGGGCCAACGTCCTGACTTTC
NA,TRBV6-2/TRBV6-3,TRBJ2-7,NA,CASSLRDPLLYEQYF,TGTGCCAGCAGTCTCCGGGACCCCCTTTTATACGAGCAGTACTTC
NA,TRBV4-2,TRBJ2-5,NA,CASSQRDRDSGETQYF,TGTGCCAGCAGCCAAAGAGACCGGGACAGCGGGGAGACCCAGTACTTC
NA,TRBV5-1,TRBJ2-7,NA,CASGTGDRFSYEQYF,TGCGCCAGCGGCACCGGGGACCGATTCTCCTACGAGCAGTACTTC
TRBD2,TRBV20-1,TRBJ2-1,many,CSARVGLAGIREQFF,TGCAGTGCTAGAGTGGGACTAGCGGGGATAAGGGAGCAGTTCTTC